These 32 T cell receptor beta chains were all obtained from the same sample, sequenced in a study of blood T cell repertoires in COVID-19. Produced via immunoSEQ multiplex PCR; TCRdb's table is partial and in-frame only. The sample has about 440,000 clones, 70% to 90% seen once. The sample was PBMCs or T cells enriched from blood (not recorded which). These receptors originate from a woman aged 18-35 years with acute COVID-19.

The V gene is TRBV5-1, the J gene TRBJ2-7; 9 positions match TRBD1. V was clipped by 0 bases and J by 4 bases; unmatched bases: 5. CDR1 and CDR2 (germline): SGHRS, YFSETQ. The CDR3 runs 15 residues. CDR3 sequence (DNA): TGCGCCAGCAGCTTGGATGGGACAGGGTATTACGAGCAGTACTTC. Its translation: CASSLDGTGYYEQYF.

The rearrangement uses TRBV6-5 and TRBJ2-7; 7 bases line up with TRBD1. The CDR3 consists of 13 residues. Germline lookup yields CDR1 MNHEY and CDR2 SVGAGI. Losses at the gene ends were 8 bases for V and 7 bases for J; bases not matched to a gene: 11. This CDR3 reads CASRSRGFVEQYF. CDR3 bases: TGTGCCAGCCGTTCCAGGGGGTTCGTGGAGCAGTACTTC.

For the CDR3, the DNA is TGCAGCGTTCCCCTAGGACTAGCGGGGGCCAATACGCAGTATTTT. This encodes CSVPLGLAGANTQYF. V gene TRBV29-1 combines with J gene TRBJ2-3, with 13 bases aligning to TRBD2. J gave up 7 bases and V 5 bases, and 9 bases lay outside the gene matches. From germline, CDR1 is SQVTM and CDR2 ANQGSEA. The CDR3 has 15 amino acids.

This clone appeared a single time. CDR3 DNA sequence: TGTGCCACCAGCAGTGGGGGGGGGTATGGCTACACCTTC. It yields the protein CATSSGGGYGYTF. The chain couples TRBV15 to TRBJ1-2; D may be TRBD1 (5 bases). The length of the CDR3 is 13 residues. The germline V gene encodes CDR1 LNHNV and CDR2 YYDKDF (reference sequence). Between the trimmed V and J ends, which lost 3 bases and 5 bases, there was a span of 10 bases.

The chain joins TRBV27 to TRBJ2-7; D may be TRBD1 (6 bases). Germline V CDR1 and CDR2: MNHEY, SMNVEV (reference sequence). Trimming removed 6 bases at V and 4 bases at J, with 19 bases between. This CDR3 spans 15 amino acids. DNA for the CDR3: TGTGCCAGCAGAAAACTCGAAGGGGGTTCGTACGAGCAGTACTTC. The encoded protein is CASRKLEGGSYEQYF.

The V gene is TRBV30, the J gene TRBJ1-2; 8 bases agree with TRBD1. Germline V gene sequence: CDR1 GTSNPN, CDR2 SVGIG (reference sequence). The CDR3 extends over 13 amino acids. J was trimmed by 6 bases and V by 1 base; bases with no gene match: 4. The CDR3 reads CAWSAQGVNGYTF. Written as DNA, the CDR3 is TGTGCCTGGAGTGCACAGGGGGTAAATGGCTACACCTTC.

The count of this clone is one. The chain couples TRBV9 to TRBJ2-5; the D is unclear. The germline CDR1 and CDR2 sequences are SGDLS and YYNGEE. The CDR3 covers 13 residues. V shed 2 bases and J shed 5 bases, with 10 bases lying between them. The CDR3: CASSVSSAETQYF. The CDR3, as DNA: TGTGCCAGCAGCGTTAGCTCGGCTGAGACCCAGTACTTC.

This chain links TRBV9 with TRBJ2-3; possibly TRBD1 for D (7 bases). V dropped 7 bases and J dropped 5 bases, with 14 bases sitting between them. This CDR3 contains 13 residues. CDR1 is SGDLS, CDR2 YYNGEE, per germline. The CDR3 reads CASGGRGEDTQYF. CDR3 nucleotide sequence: TGTGCCAGCGGGGGCAGGGGGGAAGATACGCAGTATTTT.

CDR3 sequence (DNA): TGTGCCAGTAGCCCGCAGTCAATGGCCCTCTACGAGCAGTACTTC. It codes for CASSPQSMALYEQYF. The J gene is TRBJ2-7, the V gene TRBV19, with D unresolved. Trimming stripped 6 bases from V and 3 bases from J, with 18 bases between. Per the germline V gene, CDR1 is LNHDA and CDR2 is SQIVND (reference sequence). The CDR3 is 15 residues long.

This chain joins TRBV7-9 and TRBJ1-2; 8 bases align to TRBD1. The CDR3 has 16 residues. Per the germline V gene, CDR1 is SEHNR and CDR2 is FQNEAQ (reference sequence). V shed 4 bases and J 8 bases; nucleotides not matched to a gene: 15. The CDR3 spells CASSSGQAMGLGGYTF. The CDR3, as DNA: TGTGCCAGCAGCTCGGGACAGGCGATGGGTTTGGGAGGCTACACCTTC.

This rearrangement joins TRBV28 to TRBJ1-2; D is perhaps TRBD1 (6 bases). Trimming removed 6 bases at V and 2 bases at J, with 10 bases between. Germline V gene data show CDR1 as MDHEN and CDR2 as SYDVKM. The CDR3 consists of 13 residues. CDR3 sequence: CASRPTGNYGYTF. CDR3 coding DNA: TGTGCCAGCAGACCAACAGGGAACTATGGCTACACCTTC.

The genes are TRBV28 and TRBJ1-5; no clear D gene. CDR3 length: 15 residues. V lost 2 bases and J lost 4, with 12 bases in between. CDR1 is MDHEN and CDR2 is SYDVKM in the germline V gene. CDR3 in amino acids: CASSLGQAFNQPQHF. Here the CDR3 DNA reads TGTGCCAGCAGTTTAGGGCAGGCCTTTAATCAGCCCCAGCATTTT. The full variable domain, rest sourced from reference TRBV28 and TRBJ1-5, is DVKVTQSSRYLVKRTGEKVFLECVQDMDHENMFWYRQDPGLGLRLIYFSYDVKMKEKGDIPEGYSVSREKKERFSLILESASTNQTSMYLCASSLGQAFNQPQHFGDGTRLSIL.

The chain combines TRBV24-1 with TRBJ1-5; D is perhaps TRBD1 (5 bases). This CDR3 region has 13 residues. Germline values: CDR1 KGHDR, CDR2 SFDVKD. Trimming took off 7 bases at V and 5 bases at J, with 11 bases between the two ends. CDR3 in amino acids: CATRQDGDQPQHF. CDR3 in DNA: TGTGCCACCAGACAGGACGGCGATCAGCCCCAGCATTTT.

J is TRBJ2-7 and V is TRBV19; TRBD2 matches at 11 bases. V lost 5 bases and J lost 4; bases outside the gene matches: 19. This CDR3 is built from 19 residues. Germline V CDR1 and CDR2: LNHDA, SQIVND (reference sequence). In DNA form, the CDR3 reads TGTGCCAGTAGTTATATTCATTCAGGGACGGGACTAGCGGCTTACGAGCAGTACTTC. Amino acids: CASSYIHSGTGLAAYEQYF. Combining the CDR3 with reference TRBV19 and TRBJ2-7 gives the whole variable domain DGGITQSPKYLFRKEGQNVTLSCEQNLNHDAMYWYRQDPGQGLRLIYYSQIVNDFQKGDIAEGYSVSREKKESFPLTVTSAQKNPTAFYLCASSYIHSGTGLAAYEQYFGPGTRLTVT.

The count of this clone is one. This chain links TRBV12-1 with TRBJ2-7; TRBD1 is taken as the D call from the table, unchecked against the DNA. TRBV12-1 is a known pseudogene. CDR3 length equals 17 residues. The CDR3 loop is CASSFDLDSPISYEQYF. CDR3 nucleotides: TGTGCCAGCAGCTTTGACCTGGACAGTCCTATATCCTACGAGCAGTACTTC.

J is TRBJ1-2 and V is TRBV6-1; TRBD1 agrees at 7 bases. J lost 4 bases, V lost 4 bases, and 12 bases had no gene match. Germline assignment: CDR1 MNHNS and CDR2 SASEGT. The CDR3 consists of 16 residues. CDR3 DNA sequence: TGTGCCAGCAGTGGAGGGGACAGTCAAGTCCTCTATGGCTACACCTTC. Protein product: CASSGGDSQVLYGYTF.

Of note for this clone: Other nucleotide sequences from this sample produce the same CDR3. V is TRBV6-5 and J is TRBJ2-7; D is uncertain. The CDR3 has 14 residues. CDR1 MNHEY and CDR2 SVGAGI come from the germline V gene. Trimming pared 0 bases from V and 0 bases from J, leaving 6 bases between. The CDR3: CASSYSGSSYEQYF. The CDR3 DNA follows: TGTGCCAGCAGTTACTCGGGCAGCTCCTACGAGCAGTACTTC.

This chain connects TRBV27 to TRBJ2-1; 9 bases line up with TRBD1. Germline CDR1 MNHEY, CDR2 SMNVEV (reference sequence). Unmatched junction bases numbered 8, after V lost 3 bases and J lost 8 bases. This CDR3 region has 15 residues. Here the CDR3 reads CASSLDRGILDEQFF. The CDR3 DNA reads TGTGCCAGCAGTTTGGACAGGGGAATTTTGGATGAGCAGTTCTTC.

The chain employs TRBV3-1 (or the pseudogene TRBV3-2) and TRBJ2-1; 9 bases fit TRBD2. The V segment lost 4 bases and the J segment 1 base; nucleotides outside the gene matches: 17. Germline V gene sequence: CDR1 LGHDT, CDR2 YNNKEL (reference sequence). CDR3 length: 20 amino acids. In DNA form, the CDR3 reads TGTGCCAGCAGCCTGGACCGCGGTCTAGCGGGATTCTTGTCCTACAATGAGCAGTTCTTC. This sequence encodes CASSLDRGLAGFLSYNEQFF.

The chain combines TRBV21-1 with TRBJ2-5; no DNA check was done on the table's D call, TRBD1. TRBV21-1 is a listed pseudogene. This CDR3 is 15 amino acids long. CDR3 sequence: CASLLKHRLQETQYF. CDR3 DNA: TGTGCCAGCTTGCTTAAACACAGGCTTCAAGAGACCCAGTACTTC.

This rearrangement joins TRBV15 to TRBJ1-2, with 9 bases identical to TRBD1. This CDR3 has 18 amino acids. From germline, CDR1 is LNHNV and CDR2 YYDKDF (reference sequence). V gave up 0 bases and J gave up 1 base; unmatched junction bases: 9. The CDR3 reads CATSRDNRGRSYNYGYTF. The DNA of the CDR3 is TGTGCCACCAGCAGAGATAACAGGGGGCGATCCTATAACTATGGCTACACCTTC.

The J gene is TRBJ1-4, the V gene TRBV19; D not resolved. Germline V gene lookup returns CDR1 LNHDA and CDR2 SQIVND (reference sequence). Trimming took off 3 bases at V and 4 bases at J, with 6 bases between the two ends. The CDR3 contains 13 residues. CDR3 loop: CASSIQFNEKLFF. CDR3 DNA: TGTGCCAGTAGTATCCAGTTTAATGAAAAACTGTTTTTT.

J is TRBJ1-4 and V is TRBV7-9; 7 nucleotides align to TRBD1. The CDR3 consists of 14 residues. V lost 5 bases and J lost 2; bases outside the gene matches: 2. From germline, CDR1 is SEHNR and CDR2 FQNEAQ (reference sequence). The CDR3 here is CASSRQGTNEKLFF. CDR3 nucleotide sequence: TGTGCCAGCAGCAGACAGGGCACTAATGAAAAACTGTTTTTT. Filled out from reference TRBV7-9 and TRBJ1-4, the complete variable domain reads DTGVSQNPRHKITKRGQNVTFRCDPISEHNRLYWYRQTLGQGPEFLTYFQNEAQLEKSRLLSDRFSAERPKGSFSTLEIQRTEQGDSAMYLCASSRQGTNEKLFFGSGTQLSVL.

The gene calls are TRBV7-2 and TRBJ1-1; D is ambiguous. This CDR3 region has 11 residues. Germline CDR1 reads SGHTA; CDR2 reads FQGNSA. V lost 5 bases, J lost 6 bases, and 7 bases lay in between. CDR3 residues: CASSPLSEAFF. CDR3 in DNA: TGTGCCAGCAGCCCGTTATCTGAAGCTTTCTTT.

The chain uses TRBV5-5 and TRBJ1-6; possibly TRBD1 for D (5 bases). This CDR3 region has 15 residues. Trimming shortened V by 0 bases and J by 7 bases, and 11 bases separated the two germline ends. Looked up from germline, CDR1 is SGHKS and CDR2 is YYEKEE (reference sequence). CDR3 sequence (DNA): TGTGCCAGCAGCTTGGCTGGCGGGGGAAATTCACCCCTCCACTTT. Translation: CASSLAGGGNSPLHF. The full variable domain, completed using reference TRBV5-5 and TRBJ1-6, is DAGVTQSPTHLIKTRGQQVTLRCSPISGHKSVSWYQQVLGQGPQFIFQYYEKEERGRGNFPDRFSARQFPNYSSELNVNALLLGDSALYLCASSLAGGGNSPLHFGNGTRLTVT.

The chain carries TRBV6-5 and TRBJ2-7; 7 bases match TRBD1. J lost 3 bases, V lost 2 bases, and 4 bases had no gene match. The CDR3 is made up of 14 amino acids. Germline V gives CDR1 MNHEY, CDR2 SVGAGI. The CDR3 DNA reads TGTGCCAGCAGTTACACTCGGACAGGCTACGAGCAGTACTTC. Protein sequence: CASSYTRTGYEQYF.

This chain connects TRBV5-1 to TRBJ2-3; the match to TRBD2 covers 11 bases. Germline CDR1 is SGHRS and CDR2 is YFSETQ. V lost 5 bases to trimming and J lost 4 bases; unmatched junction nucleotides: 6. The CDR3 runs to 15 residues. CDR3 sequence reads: CASRPGTSGSDTQYF. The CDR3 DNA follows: TGCGCCAGCAGGCCAGGGACTAGCGGTTCAGATACGCAGTATTTT.

In DNA form, the CDR3 reads TGTGCCAGCAGCCAACACCGTAACCGGGACAGTCCCTCTGGGGCCAACGTCCTGACTTTC. Encoded protein: CASSQHRNRDSPSGANVLTF. The rearrangement uses TRBV3-1 (or the pseudogene TRBV3-2) and TRBJ2-6; 7 nucleotides line up with TRBD1. Trimming at V came to 2 bases and at J to 0 bases, leaving 13 bases not matched to a gene. CDR1 is LGHDT and CDR2 is YNNKEL in the germline V gene (reference sequence). This CDR3 is 20 amino acids long.

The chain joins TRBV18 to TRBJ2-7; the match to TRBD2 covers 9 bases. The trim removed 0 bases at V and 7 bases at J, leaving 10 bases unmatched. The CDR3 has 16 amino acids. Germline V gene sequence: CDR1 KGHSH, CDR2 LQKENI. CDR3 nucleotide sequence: TGTGCCAGCTCACCACCGGTAGCGGGAGCAATTGGGGAGCAGTACTTC. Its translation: CASSPPVAGAIGEQYF.

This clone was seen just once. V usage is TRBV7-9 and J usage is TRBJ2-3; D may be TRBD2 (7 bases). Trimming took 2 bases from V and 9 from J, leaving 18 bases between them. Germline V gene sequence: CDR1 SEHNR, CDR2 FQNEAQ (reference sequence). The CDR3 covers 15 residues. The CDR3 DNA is TGTGCCAGCAGCTTAAGCGGGCGGGGGCAGCGGACGCAGTATTTT. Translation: CASSLSGRGQRTQYF.

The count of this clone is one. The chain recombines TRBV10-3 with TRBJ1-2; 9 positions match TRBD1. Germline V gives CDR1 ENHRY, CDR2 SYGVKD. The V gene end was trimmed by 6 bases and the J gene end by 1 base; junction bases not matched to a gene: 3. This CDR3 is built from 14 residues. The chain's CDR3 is CAISGTGFNYGYTF. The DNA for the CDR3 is TGTGCCATCAGCGGGACAGGGTTTAACTATGGCTACACCTTC.

In DNA, the CDR3 is TGTGCCATCAGTCCCGGGACACTAGCTAACTATGGCTACACCTTC. This gives the protein CAISPGTLANYGYTF. V is TRBV10-3 and J is TRBJ1-2; D perhaps matches TRBD1 (6 bases). There are 15 residues in the CDR3. Germline CDR1 and CDR2: ENHRY and SYGVKD. Trimming removed 5 bases from V and 0 bases from J, with 13 bases in between.